This T cell receptor beta chain was retrieved from a study of brain T cells in children with intractable seizures. This sample's time point: blood from clinic visit 5 months post-surgery; TSC patient then seizure free. Sequencing was limited to surgery cases with top T cell transcript signatures in brain tissue. Germline V gene lookup returns CDR1 SGDLS and CDR2 YYNGEE. V lost 4 bases and J lost 4; bases outside the gene matches: 13. The CDR3 spans 19 residues. Sequenced by immunoSEQ multiplex PCR; TCRdb stores in-frame clones only, minus some. This table holds 340,000 or so clones, 93% found once. This sample comprised peripheral blood, obtained roughly 5 months after surgery. This TCR was recovered from a boy less than two years old with tuberous sclerosis and intractable seizures. This chain links TRBV9 with TRBJ2-1; 14 bases are shared with TRBD2. CDR3: CASSLGSGTSGGYYNEQFF. The CDR3 region has the DNA TGTGCCAGCAGCCTGGGATCCGGGACTAGCGGGGGTTATTACAATGAGCAGTTCTTC.